This entry lists 13 T cell receptor beta chains sequenced from one sample in a study of breast tumors, draining lymph nodes, adjacent tissues. TCRdb used MiXCR to reprocess the multiplex PCR reads, holding one entry per CDR3 protein. The sample includes 13,000 or so distinct CDR3 sequences, around three fifths of them seen just once. The sequencing sample was made of tumor-adjacent breast tissue. The receptors were gathered from a female donor with breast cancer. Some clones in this sample may be carry-over from other donors' samples.

This clonotype was detected many times. V usage is TRBV20-1 and J usage is TRBJ2-5; 10 bases line up with TRBD2. The germline CDR1 and CDR2 sequences are DFQATT and SNEGSKA (reference sequence). V lost 6 bases to trimming and J lost 7 bases; unmatched junction nucleotides: 14. The CDR3 totals 15 residues. CDR3 region: CSAAGSGRARGTQYF. The CDR3 DNA is TGCAGTGCCGCGGGAAGCGGGAGGGCCCGTGGGACCCAGTACTTC.

The V and J genes are TRBV13 and TRBJ2-2; D is ambiguous. V dropped 2 bases and J dropped 5 bases, with 6 bases sitting between them. CDR1 PRHDT and CDR2 FYEKMQ come from the germline V gene (reference sequence). The CDR3 is 13 amino acids. The CDR3 DNA sequence: TGTGCCAGCAGCTTATTCGTTACCGGGGAGCTGTTTTTT. Its translation is CASSLFVTGELFF.

This clonotype was recorded at least ten times. The gene calls are TRBV5-6 and TRBJ2-3, with D possibly TRBD2 on 7 matching bases. CDR3 length: 16 amino acids. Between the trimmed V and J ends, which lost 1 base and 3 bases, there was a span of 15 bases. Germline V gene data show CDR1 as SGHDT and CDR2 as YYEEEE. CDR3 region: CASSLYRGAMTDTQYF. The CDR3 nucleotides are TGTGCCAGCAGCTTGTATCGGGGGGCGATGACAGATACGCAGTATTTT.

The V and J genes are TRBV28 and TRBJ1-2; 7 nucleotides agree with TRBD1. The ends lost 7 bases at V and 4 bases at J; junction bases unmatched: 3. Germline CDR1 is MDHEN and CDR2 is SYDVKM. The CDR3 is 12 amino acids. CDR3: CASTDRVYGYTF. DNA of the CDR3: TGTGCCAGCACCGACAGGGTCTATGGCTACACCTTC.

V usage is TRBV7-9 and J usage is TRBJ2-3, with 14 bases lining up with TRBD2. After removal of 5 bases from V and 4 bases from J, the junction contained 11 bases not matched to a gene. CDR3 length equals 18 residues. CDR1 is SEHNR and CDR2 is FQNEAQ in the germline V gene (reference sequence). The CDR3 DNA reads as TGTGCCAGCAGCACGGGACTAGCGGGAGAATGGGTTTCAGATACGCAGTATTTT. Protein: CASSTGLAGEWVSDTQYF.

This clonotype was seen ten or more times. CDR3 protein: CASSLAGEPYNEQFF. The DNA for the CDR3 is TGTGCCAGCAGCTTGGCCGGGGAGCCCTACAATGAGCAGTTCTTC. The V gene is TRBV5-8, the J gene TRBJ2-1, with D possibly TRBD2 on 5 matching bases. Between the trimmed V and J ends, which lost 0 bases and 2 bases, there was a span of 9 bases. CDR3 length: 15 residues. The germline V gene encodes CDR1 SGHTS and CDR2 YDEGEE.

The chain is built from TRBV9 and TRBJ2-7; D is unresolved. V lost 0 bases and J 4 bases, leaving 11 bases between the germline ends. The CDR3 has 14 amino acids. CDR1 is SGDLS and CDR2 is YYNGEE in the germline V gene. The CDR3 protein is CASSVGNFAYEQYF. CDR3 DNA: TGTGCCAGCAGCGTAGGTAACTTCGCTTACGAGCAGTACTTC.

The chain employs TRBV7-9 and TRBJ1-2; the D is unclear. The V gene's germline CDR1 is SEHNR and CDR2 FQNEAQ (reference sequence). V lost 5 bases and J 4 bases, leaving 14 bases between the germline ends. The CDR3 sequence is 14 residues long. CDR3 nucleotide sequence: TGTGCCAGCAGCCGAGGTTTACAATTCTATGGCTACACCTTC. This encodes CASSRGLQFYGYTF.

This clonotype is judged medium-sized (0.01 to 0.1%). This chain uses TRBV6-2 or TRBV6-3 with TRBJ2-1, with 11 bases that match TRBD2. V dropped 4 bases and J dropped 9; count of bases not matched to a gene: 20. The CDR3 loop spans 19 amino acids. The germline V gene has CDR1 MNHEY and CDR2 SVGEGT. DNA of the CDR3: TGTGCCAGCAGTTTTGGAGGGAGGGGTCTTAGCGGGAGGGCCGGTGAGCAGTTCTTC. The encoded protein is CASSFGGRGLSGRAGEQFF.

The chain's CDR3 is CASSLARGFYGYTF. As DNA, the CDR3 is TGTGCCAGCAGCTTAGCCAGGGGCTTCTATGGCTACACCTTC. The V call is TRBV7-9, the J call TRBJ1-2, with D perhaps matching TRBD1 (6 bases). CDR3 length: 14 amino acids. Germline values: CDR1 SEHNR, CDR2 FQNEAQ (reference sequence). V lost 0 bases and J 4 bases, leaving 9 bases between the germline ends.

The J gene is TRBJ2-5, the V gene TRBV6-2 or TRBV6-3; 11 nucleotides agree with TRBD2. Looked up from germline, CDR1 is MNHEY and CDR2 is SVGEGT. The CDR3 totals 20 residues. After removal of 4 bases from V and 5 bases from J, the junction contained 21 bases not matched to a gene. CDR3 sequence reads: CASSFGGRGLSGRAGETQYF. Here the CDR3 DNA reads TGTGCCAGCAGTTTTGGAGGGAGGGGTCTTAGCGGGAGGGCCGGTGAGACCCAGTACTTC.

The V gene is TRBV9, the J gene TRBJ1-6; 7 bases match TRBD1. With V trimmed by 5 bases and J by 4 bases, 3 bases remained unmatched. The V gene's germline CDR1 is SGDLS and CDR2 YYNGEE. The CDR3 covers 14 residues. CDR3 DNA: TGTGCCAGCAGAATGGGACAGTATAATTCACCCCTCCACTTT. It translates to CASRMGQYNSPLHF.

The chain links TRBV2 to TRBJ2-3, with D possibly matching TRBD2 (5 bases). Trimming shortened V by 2 bases and J by 7 bases, and 10 bases separated the two germline ends. CDR1 is SNHLY, CDR2 FYNNEI, per germline. This CDR3 contains 13 residues. The CDR3: CASSELALNTQYF. The CDR3 region has the DNA TGTGCCAGCAGTGAACTAGCTTTGAATACGCAGTATTTT. Filled out from reference TRBV2 and TRBJ2-3, the complete variable domain reads EPEVTQTPSHQVTQMGQEVILRCVPISNHLYFYWYRQILGQKVEFLVSFYNNEISEKSEIFDDQFSVERPDGSNFTLKIRSTKLEDSAMYFCASSELALNTQYFGPGTRLTVL.